Presented here are 10 T cell receptor beta chains from one specimen sequenced in a study of shared T cell receptors in the human thymus. Only in-frame clones appear in the TCRdb table, and some are missing; sequencing was by immunoSEQ multiplex PCR. The sample contains approximately 490,000 clones, around 78% of which appear only once. These same records also appear under a second study, on human thymus T cells.

The sample consisted of thymocytes. The receptor set was obtained from a boy less than two years old with a congenital heart defect.

This chain links TRBV28 with TRBJ1-2; no clear D gene. CDR3 size: 13 residues. V dropped 3 bases and J dropped 8 bases, with 13 bases sitting between them. The germline V gene has CDR1 MDHEN and CDR2 SYDVKM. The DNA for the CDR3 is TGTGCCAGCAGTTTGAGGGCAGGTTGGGGCTACACCTTC. Translation: CASSLRAGWGYTF.

The chain combines TRBV19 with TRBJ2-1, with D perhaps TRBD1 (6 bases). The CDR3 consists of 13 residues. Germline V CDR1 and CDR2: LNHDA, SQIVND (reference sequence). V lost 4 bases, J lost 5 bases, and 9 bases lay in between. DNA for the CDR3: TGTGCCAGTAGTAACCGGGACAACAATGAGCAGTTCTTC. Translation: CASSNRDNNEQFF.

This chain connects TRBV6-4 to TRBJ2-2; maybe TRBD1 (6 bases). Per germline, CDR1 MRHNA and CDR2 SNTAGT. The CDR3 has 18 residues. Deletions cut 7 bases from V and 1 base from J, with 22 bases between. Written as DNA, the CDR3 is TGTGCCAGCAACATGGGCCTCAGGGGCCGGGGGAACACCGGGGAGCTGTTTTTT. Translating it yields CASNMGLRGRGNTGELFF.

The chain has TRBV7-4 and TRBJ2-7, with D hard to call. The length of the CDR3 is 11 residues. Germline CDR1 SGHVT, CDR2 SQSDAQ. Deletions cut 4 bases from V and 5 bases from J, with 6 bases between. CDR3 in amino acids: CASSCQDEQYF. CDR3 nucleotides: TGTGCCAGCAGCTGCCAGGACGAGCAGTACTTC.

This clone turned up a few times. The V call is TRBV7-6, the J call TRBJ2-7, with 9 bases aligning to TRBD1. V was clipped by 0 bases and J by 0 bases; unmatched bases: 3. The CDR3 spans 16 residues. Germline V gene data show CDR1 as SGHVS and CDR2 as FNYEAQ. In DNA, the CDR3 is TGTGCCAGCAGCTTAGCGGGACAGGGCCTCTCCTACGAGCAGTACTTC. Protein sequence: CASSLAGQGLSYEQYF.

This chain connects TRBV7-2 to TRBJ2-7; TRBD2 aligns across 8 bases. V shed 1 base, J shed 3 bases, and the junction held 5 bases outside the gene matches. This CDR3 has 15 amino acids. Germline V CDR1 and CDR2: SGHTA, FQGNSA. CDR3 sequence: CASSLDPGLGYEQYF. In nucleotides, the CDR3 is TGTGCCAGCAGCTTAGACCCGGGACTAGGCTACGAGCAGTACTTC.

V and J are TRBV4-2 and TRBJ2-2; TRBD2 might be the D (7 bases). Deletions cut 5 bases from V and 4 bases from J, with 20 bases between. CDR1 and CDR2 (germline): LGHNA, YNFKEQ. CDR3 size: 17 residues. This CDR3 reads CASSIPREGGGTGELFF. The CDR3 nucleotides are TGTGCCAGCAGCATCCCCCGCGAAGGGGGGGGCACCGGGGAGCTGTTTTTT.

The rearrangement joins TRBV19 to TRBJ1-4; 8 bases map to TRBD1. The germline V gene has CDR1 LNHDA and CDR2 SQIVND (reference sequence). The length of the CDR3 is 15 residues. V shed 6 bases and J 7 bases; nucleotides not matched to a gene: 10. The CDR3, as DNA: TGTGCCAGTAGCCTAGACAGGGGTTGGAGTGAAAAACTGTTTTTT. Protein product: CASSLDRGWSEKLFF.

The gene calls are TRBV10-3 and TRBJ2-3; a weak D match, TRBD1 (5 bases). The CDR3 totals 19 residues. Germline V gives CDR1 ENHRY, CDR2 SYGVKD. With 0 bases removed from V and 0 bases from J, the gap between germline ends came to 19 bases. CDR3 nucleotides: TGTGCCATCAGTGAGTCGAAGTCGGCAGGGCAAAATAGCACAGATACGCAGTATTTT. It codes for CAISESKSAGQNSTDTQYF.

V gene TRBV25-1 combines with J gene TRBJ1-2; 7 bases are a match to TRBD1. CDR3 length: 15 residues. CDR1 is MGHDK and CDR2 is SYGVNS in the germline V gene. Trimming cost V 3 bases and J 4 bases; bases outside gene matches: 8. In DNA form, the CDR3 reads TGTGCCAGCAGTGACGGCCCGGGACAGATCTATGGCTACACCTTC. Encoded protein: CASSDGPGQIYGYTF.